A single T cell receptor (beta chain) is shown here with its context. The CDR3 extends over 15 amino acids. Between the trimmed V and J ends, which lost 4 bases and 7 bases, there was a span of 20 bases. The germline V gene has CDR1 SGHRS and CDR2 YFSETQ. TCR beta CDR3 sequences were amplified from RNA transcripts. The TCR CDR3 first-round RT-PCR relied on the HTBI primer set. TCRdb reanalysed the multiplex PCR reads using MiXCR and keeps one entry per CDR3 protein. Of approximately 220,000 distinct CDR3 sequences in the sample, roughly 18% were seen once. Exclusion of patients followed from uncontrolled infection, other autoimmune disease, pregnancy or lactation. The data were obtained in a study of T cells in Graves' hyperthyroidism and ophthalmopathy.

This chain uses TRBV5-1 with TRBJ2-5; D is perhaps TRBD2 (6 bases). Sample: blood. The clonotype originates from a man in his forties with Graves' hyperthyroidism. CDR3 amino acids: CASSQGVEGLGTQYF. The DNA for the CDR3 is TGCGCCAGCAGCCAAGGAGTGGAGGGTTTGGGGACCCAGTACTTC. The full variable domain, in which reference TRBV5-1 and TRBJ2-5 provide the parts outside the CDR3, is KAGVTQTPRYLIKTRGQQVTLSCSPISGHRSVSWYQQTPGQGLQFLFEYFSETQRNKGNFPGRFSGRQFSNSRSEMNVSTLELGDSALYLCASSQGVEGLGTQYFGPGTRLLVL.